This is a list of T cell receptor beta chains from one sample in a study of cytomegalovirus exposure and HLA in healthy donors. TCRdb's copy holds only in-frame clones and misses some; the assay was immunoSEQ multiplex PCR. The sample yields around 140,000 clones, 75% to 80% seen once. The sequencing sample was made of PBMCs. The receptors derive from a woman aged 55-75 years in good health and CMV-seronegative. CDR3s include the opening cysteine and the closing phenylalanine or tryptophan. Each record gives: clone size, D gene, V gene, J gene, CDR3 protein, CDR3 DNA. A D gene is named only where the DNA matches it firmly. Clone size, where shown, is once, few, many, or a class for clones that have expanded.

-	TRBD2	TRBV28	TRBJ2-3	CASSPRLAGRTDTQYF	TGTGCCAGCAGCCCGCGACTAGCGGGCCGCACAGATACGCAGTATTTT
once	-	TRBV9	TRBJ1-1	CASSVVSNTEAFF	TGTGCCAGCAGCGTAGTCTCGAACACTGAAGCTTTCTTT
-	TRBD1	TRBV6-1	TRBJ2-7	CASGQAYEQYF	TGTGCCAGCGGACAGGCCTACGAGCAGTACTTC
-	-	TRBV29-1	TRBJ1-5	CSVTRETNQPQHF	TGCAGCGTCACACGGGAGACCAATCAGCCCCAGCATTTT
-	-	TRBV29-1	TRBJ2-5	CSVRRGRETQYF	TGCAGCGTTAGGCGGGGACGGGAGACCCAGTACTTC
-	-	TRBV4-2	TRBJ2-1	CASSLPLGGGDFNEQFF	TGTGCCAGCAGCCTCCCTTTAGGAGGGGGGGACTTCAATGAGCAGTTCTTC
-	-	TRBV5-1	TRBJ1-4	CASSLGGVTNEKLFF	TGCGCCAGCAGCTTGGGCGGGGTAACTAATGAAAAACTGTTTTTT
-	-	TRBV5-4	TRBJ2-1	CASSYMTPPSGEQFF	TGTGCCAGCAGCTATATGACTCCCCCTTCTGGTGAGCAGTTCTTC
-	TRBD1	TRBV11-2	TRBJ2-7	CASSRDRGEYEQYF	TGTGCCAGCAGCCGGGACAGGGGGGAATACGAGCAGTACTTC
-	TRBD1	TRBV6-1	TRBJ1-1	CASSGDRNTEAFF	TGTGCCAGCAGTGGGGACAGGAACACTGAAGCTTTCTTT
once	TRBD1	TRBV5-1	TRBJ1-3	CAGSFPGQGAGNTIYF	TGCGCCGGCAGCTTTCCGGGACAGGGGGCTGGAAACACCATATATTTT
few	-	TRBV2	TRBJ2-5	CASSDGQAQETQYF	TGTGCCAGCAGTGATGGCCAGGCCCAAGAGACCCAGTACTTC
-	-	TRBV19	TRBJ1-2	CASSRATSNYGYTF	TGTGCCAGTAGTAGGGCCACGTCTAACTATGGCTACACCTTC
-	TRBD2	TRBV9	TRBJ2-1	CASSLRPGTSGRASNEQFF	TGTGCCAGCAGCCTTCGACCCGGGACTAGCGGGAGGGCCAGCAATGAGCAGTTCTTC
-	TRBD1	TRBV6-1	TRBJ1-4	CASRAGTGNEKLFF	TGTGCCAGCAGGGCTGGGACAGGGAACGAAAAACTGTTTTTT